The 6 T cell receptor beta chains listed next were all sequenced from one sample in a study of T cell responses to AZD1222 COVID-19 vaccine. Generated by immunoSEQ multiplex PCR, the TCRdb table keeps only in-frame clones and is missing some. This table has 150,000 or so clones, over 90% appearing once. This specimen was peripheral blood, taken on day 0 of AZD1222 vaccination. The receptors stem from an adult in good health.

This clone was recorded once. CDR3 bases: TGCAGTGCTTACAGGGCCCCTGAAGCTTTCTTT. This encodes CSAYRAPEAFF. The rearrangement uses TRBV20-1 and TRBJ1-1; weak D call: TRBD1 (6 bases). The CDR3 spans 11 residues. Trimming took 5 bases from V and 6 from J, leaving 10 bases between them. Looked up from germline, CDR1 is DFQATT and CDR2 is SNEGSKA (reference sequence).

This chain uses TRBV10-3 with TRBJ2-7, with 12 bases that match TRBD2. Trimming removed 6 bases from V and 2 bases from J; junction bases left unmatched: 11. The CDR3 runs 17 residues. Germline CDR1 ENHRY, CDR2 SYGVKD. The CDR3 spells CAISKTSGGTDPYEQYF. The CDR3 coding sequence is TGTGCCATCAGCAAGACTAGCGGGGGCACTGATCCCTACGAGCAGTACTTC.

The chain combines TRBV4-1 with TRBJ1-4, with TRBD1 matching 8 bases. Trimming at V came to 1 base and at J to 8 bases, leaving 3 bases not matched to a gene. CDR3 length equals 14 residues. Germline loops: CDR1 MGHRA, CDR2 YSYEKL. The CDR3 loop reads CASSQGTGNEKLFF. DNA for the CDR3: TGCGCCAGCAGCCAAGGGACAGGGAACGAAAAACTGTTTTTT.

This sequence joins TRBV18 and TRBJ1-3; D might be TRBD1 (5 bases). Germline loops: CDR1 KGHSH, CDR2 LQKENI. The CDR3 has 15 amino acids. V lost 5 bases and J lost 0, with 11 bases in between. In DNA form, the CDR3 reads TGTGCCAGCTCAGGGGACGGTGCCTCTGGAAACACCATATATTTT. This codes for CASSGDGASGNTIYF.

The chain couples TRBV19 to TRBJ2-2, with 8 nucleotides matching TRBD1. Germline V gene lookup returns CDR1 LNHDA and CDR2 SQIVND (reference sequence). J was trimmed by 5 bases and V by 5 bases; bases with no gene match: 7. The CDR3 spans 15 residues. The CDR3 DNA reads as TGTGCCAGTAGTCTCTTACAGGGGGAGACCGGGGAGCTGTTTTTT. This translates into CASSLLQGETGELFF.

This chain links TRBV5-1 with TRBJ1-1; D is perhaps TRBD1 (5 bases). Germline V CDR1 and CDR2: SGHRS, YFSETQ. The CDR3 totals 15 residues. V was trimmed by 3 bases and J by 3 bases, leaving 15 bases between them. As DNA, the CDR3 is TGCGCCAGCAGCTCCCTTGGTGGAGGGGACACTGAAGCTTTCTTT. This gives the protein CASSSLGGGDTEAFF.